These T cell receptor beta chains were read from a single sample in a study of T cells in Graves' hyperthyroidism and ophthalmopathy. MiXCR was run by TCRdb on the multiplex PCR reads, yielding one entry per CDR3 protein. The top ten clones hold around 32% of a sample with over 700,000 distinct CDR3 sequences, roughly a third of them seen once. The sequencing sample was made of blood. The receptors shown here come from a woman aged 40 to 50 with Graves' hyperthyroidism. Each CDR3 is given with its conserved first and last residue. D genes are given only for firm matches. Not every row has a clone size; where given, it reads once, few, many or a size class.

TRBD2 | TRBJ2-1 | NA | TRBV20-1 | TGCGGTGCTAAGTCCGGGAGGGACTATGAGCAGTTCTTC | CGAKSGRDYEQFF
TRBD1 | TRBJ2-5 | few | TRBV5-6 | TGTGCCAGCAAACAGGGGGCTGTAGAGACCCAGTACTTC | CASKQGAVETQYF
NA | TRBJ2-3 | NA | TRBV7-3 | TGTGCCAGCAGCTTAATCCCAGTATCCACAGATACGCAGTATTTT | CASSLIPVSTDTQYF
TRBD1 | TRBJ2-6 | few | TRBV12-3/TRBV12-4 | TGTGCCAGCAGATCGACAGGGTCCGGGGCCAACGTCCTGACTTTC | CASRSTGSGANVLTF
TRBD1 | TRBJ1-2 | few | TRBV5-4 | TGTGCCAGCAGACCGGCCGGGACAGGGACGTATGGCTACACCTTC | CASRPAGTGTYGYTF
NA | TRBJ2-5 | many | TRBV9 | TGTGCCAGCAGCGTTTCTACAGGGATCGAGACCCAGTACTTC | CASSVSTGIETQYF
NA | TRBJ2-2 | NA | TRBV12-3/TRBV12-4 | TGTGCCAGCAGCCCCCCAGGGGCGCTCGGGGAGCTGTTTTTT | CASSPPGALGELFF
NA | TRBJ2-5 | NA | TRBV7-2 | TGTGCCAGCAGTATTCCCGGGACGGCAGACCAAGAGACCCAGTACTTC | CASSIPGTADQETQYF
NA | TRBJ2-7 | many | TRBV7-9 | TGTGCCAGCAGCACTGGGAGGATTAGTGACAGGGAAGTCTTC | CASSTGRISDREVF
NA | TRBJ1-6 | many | TRBV7-9 | TGTGCCAGCAGCTTCGACAGACCTAAACCCAATTCACCCCTCCACTTT | CASSFDRPKPNSPLHF
TRBD1 | TRBJ1-2 | many | TRBV6-5 | TGTGCCAGCACCGACCGGGACAGAGACTATGGCTACACCTTC | CASTDRDRDYGYTF
TRBD1 | TRBJ1-2 | few | TRBV20-1 | TGCAGTGCTAGAGTAACAGGGGGCCTCCCGGGCTACACCTTC | CSARVTGGLPGYTF
NA | TRBJ1-5 | many | TRBV2 | TGTGCCAGCAGTGAGCAGACAGGACGTAGCAATCAGCCCCAGCATTTT | CASSEQTGRSNQPQHF
NA | TRBJ2-1 | NA | TRBV11-1 | TGTGCCAGCAGCAGAAGGACGGACTCCTACAATGAGCAGTTCTTC | CASSRRTDSYNEQFF
TRBD2 | TRBJ2-7 | NA | TRBV20-1 | TGCAGTTCTCGACTAGCGGGAGGGCCCGCGAACGAGCAGTACTTC | CSSRLAGGPANEQYF
NA | TRBJ1-2 | many | TRBV7-8 | TGTGCCAGCAGCCCTGGTCCGGTTTCTGGCTACACCTTC | CASSPGPVSGYTF
NA | TRBJ1-2 | NA | TRBV29-1 | TGCAGCGTTGATCGGCGGGGGAGCTATGGCTACACCTTC | CSVDRRGSYGYTF
NA | TRBJ1-1 | NA | TRBV5-4 | TGTGCCAGCAGCTTGGAACAGGCTTTCTTT | CASSLEQAFF
NA | TRBJ1-2 | few | TRBV12-3/TRBV12-4 | TGTGCCAGGGAGTCTGGGGGGAGTCTTGGCTACACCTTC | CARESGGSLGYTF
NA | TRBJ2-2 | few | TRBV10-3 | TGTGCCAGCAACGGGCAGGCTAACACCGGGGAGCTGTTTTTT | CASNGQANTGELFF
TRBD2 | TRBJ2-2 | NA | TRBV6-2/TRBV6-3 | TGTGCCAACAGTTACCCGGCGGGGGGGGTGAACGGGGAGCTGTTTTTT | CANSYPAGGVNGELFF
NA | TRBJ1-1 | many | TRBV19 | TGTGCCAGTAGCGGCGAAGCACGCACTGAAGCTTTCTTT | CASSGEARTEAFF
NA | TRBJ2-7 | NA | TRBV20-1 | TGCAGTGCTAGGGGGGATCCAAGCTCCTACGAGCAGTACTTC | CSARGDPSSYEQYF
TRBD1 | TRBJ2-7 | few | TRBV6-1 | TGTGCCAGCAGCGAGACAGGGTTGGACGAGCAGTACTTC | CASSETGLDEQYF